This TCR beta chain emerged from a study of CXCR3-negative and CXCR3-positive naive CD8 T cells. Study observations and caveats: The TRB CDR3s that CXCR3-positive naive cells carried were more hydrophobic than those of CXCR3-negative naive cells.

As regards this clonotype: What it recognizes is unknown.

Each TRB cDNA library was prepared by 5' RACE (with UMI labels). TCRdb reanalyzed the 5' RACE reads, giving one entry per CDR3 protein sequence and no DNA. The listing contains about 84,000 distinct CDR3 sequences. Germline CDR1 MNHEY, CDR2 SVGAGI. The CDR3 extends over 18 amino acids. Sample: naive CXCR3+ CD8+ T cells from blood. Subset indicated: CD45RO-CCR7+CD27+CD95- naive CD8+ T cells expressing CXCR3 (TNR3+). The receptor was derived from a human donor in good health. Some clones in this sample may be carry-over from other donors' samples. This chain links TRBV6-5 with TRBJ2-2; TCRdb's assignment of TRBD1 cannot be checked, as there is no DNA. CDR3 residues: CASSYGRGGNGITGELFF.